Detailed here is one TCR beta chain. No antigen is known for it. Base-call qualities are not available, and no considerably larger clone is one nucleotide away. From the cysteine through the phenylalanine, the CDR3 covers 14 amino acids. Only the CDR3 DNA is retained, 42 bases long and in frame from the first base. Trimming costs V 3 bases and J 3 bases, and their ends lie 12 bases apart. The germline V gene supplies CDR1 SGHTA and CDR2 FQGNSA. This sample is drawn from a study of radiation and T cells in renal cell carcinoma (dated by TCRdb to about 2020). Regarding the complete study: Samples came from a clinical trial, in which primary renal cell carcinomas received 15 Gy stereotactic body radiation therapy followed by nephrectomy 4 weeks later. Across all 55 or so samples, roughly 3,700,000 unique CDR3 nucleotide sequences encoding over 2.5 million unique CDR3 amino acid sequences were identified. In total, fewer than 55 samples underwent TCR beta sequencing: roughly 25 tumors plus 27 peripheral blood samples. Results and caveats for the whole study, not just this receptor: The single-armed trial design could not address effects of radiation dose or scheduling on the TCR repertoire. Dynamics of the blood repertoire were not tracked past 4 weeks after treatment. Because pretreatment tumor biopsies were not available, the baseline intratumoral presence of clonotypes could not be determined. In blood, the top tumor clonotypes increased from baseline to 2 weeks after radiation and then shrank by 4 weeks, which suggests a temporary expansion of tumor-resident clones.

The time point label corresponds to: baseline pretreatment blood. Taken with the paper, the label for treatment or condition translates to: 15 Gy SBRT to primary tumor, nephrectomy 4 weeks later. To follow tumor-enriched clonotypes, serial peripheral blood was collected from radiation-treated patients at baseline and at 2 weeks and 4 weeks after SBRT. All patients had renal cell carcinoma with clear cell pathology. Genomic DNA for TCR sequencing was prepared using the QIAamp DNA Blood Mini Kit (Qiagen). The analyses included only samples that passed all quality control checks. The immunoSEQ kit was used, according to the manufacturer's recommendations, to generate TCR beta libraries from genomic DNA. For library preparation, a first multiplex PCR was performed with proprietary primers, followed by a second PCR in which unique barcodes were added, and bead cleanups were performed after each round. Each sample batch included a kit-provided positive control reaction and a negative control reaction. The final libraries were assessed on an Agilent 4200 TapeStation D1000 ScreenTape, pooled by volume, and quantified by qPCR. An Illumina NextSeq500 fitted with a MidOutput 150-cycle cartridge performed the sequencing, running 156 Read1 cycles and 15 Index1 cycles with the kit's custom primers. The pooled library was loaded at about 0.93 pM with around 20% PhiX control spiked in. The authors processed their data as follows. Vendor-processed data were analyzed in R, with a clonotype defined as all T cells sharing the same CDR3 nucleotide sequence. For clone abundance analyses, frequencies were normalized to the 10,000 most abundant clones per sample. Before analysis, public T cell clones were removed, and these numbered fewer than five per sample on average. A difference in abundance of at least 32-fold between compartments was used to define tumor-enriched and baseline blood-enriched clonotypes. Clonotypes expanded or contracted between blood time points were identified with a beta-binomial differential abundance model. Similarity between tumor and blood repertoires was quantified using the Baroni-Urbani and Buser coefficient, and groups were compared with two-tailed Wilcoxon tests in R. This is the immuneACCESS table as TCRdb keeps it, with only in-frame sequences that have V and J called. A part of the clones is gone; compared with another copy, unresolved V genes explain less than half, and the rest is unexplained. Clone size and V and J calls were adopted from that table, with D and trimming inferred from the DNA. Recorded for this sample are about 59,000 clones; about three quarters of them occurred a single time. 7.3% of the sample belongs to the ten largest clones.

The material sequenced was blood, taken from a patient whose treatment included radiotherapy and nephrectomy. The TCR originated in a man aged 55 to 70 with renal cell carcinoma. The chain employs TRBV7-2 and TRBJ2-7; TRBD2 is a weak D gene call, 7 bases matching. The nucleotide sequence is TGTGCCAGCAGCTTCGGGGGGCTGAACTACGAGCAGTACTTC. Its amino acids are CASSFGGLNYEQYF.